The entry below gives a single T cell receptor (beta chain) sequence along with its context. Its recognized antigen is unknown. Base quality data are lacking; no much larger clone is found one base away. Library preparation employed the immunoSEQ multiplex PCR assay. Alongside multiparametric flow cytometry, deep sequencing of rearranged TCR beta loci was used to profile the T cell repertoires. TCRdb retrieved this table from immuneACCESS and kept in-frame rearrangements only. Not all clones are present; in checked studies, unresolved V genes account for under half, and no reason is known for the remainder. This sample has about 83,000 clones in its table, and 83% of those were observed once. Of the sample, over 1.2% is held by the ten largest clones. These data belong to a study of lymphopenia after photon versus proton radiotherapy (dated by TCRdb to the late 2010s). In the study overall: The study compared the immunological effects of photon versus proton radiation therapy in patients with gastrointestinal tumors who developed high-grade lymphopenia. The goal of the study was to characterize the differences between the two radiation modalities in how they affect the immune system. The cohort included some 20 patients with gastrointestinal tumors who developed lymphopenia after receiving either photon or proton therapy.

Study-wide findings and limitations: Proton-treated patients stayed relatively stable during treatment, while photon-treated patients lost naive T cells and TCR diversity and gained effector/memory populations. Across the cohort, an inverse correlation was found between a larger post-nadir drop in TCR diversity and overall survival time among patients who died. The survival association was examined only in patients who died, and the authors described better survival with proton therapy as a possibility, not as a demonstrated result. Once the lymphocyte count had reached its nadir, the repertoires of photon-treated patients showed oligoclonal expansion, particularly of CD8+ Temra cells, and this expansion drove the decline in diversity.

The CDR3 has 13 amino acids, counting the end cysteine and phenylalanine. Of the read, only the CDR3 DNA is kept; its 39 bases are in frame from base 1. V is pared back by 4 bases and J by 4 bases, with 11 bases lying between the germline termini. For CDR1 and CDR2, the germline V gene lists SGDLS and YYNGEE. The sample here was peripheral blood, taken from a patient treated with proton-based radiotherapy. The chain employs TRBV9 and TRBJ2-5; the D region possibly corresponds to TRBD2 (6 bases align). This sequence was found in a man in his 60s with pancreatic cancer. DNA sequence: TGTGCCAGCAGCAGGGCGGGGTCAGAGACCCAGTACTTC. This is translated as CASSRAGSETQYF.